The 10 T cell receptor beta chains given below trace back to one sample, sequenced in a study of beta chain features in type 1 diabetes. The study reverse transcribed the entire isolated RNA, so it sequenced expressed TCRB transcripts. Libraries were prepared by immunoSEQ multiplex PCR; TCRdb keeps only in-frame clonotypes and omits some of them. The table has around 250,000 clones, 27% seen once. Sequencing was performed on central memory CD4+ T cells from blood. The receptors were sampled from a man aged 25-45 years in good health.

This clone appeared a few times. The CDR3 nucleotides are TGCGCCAGCAGCTTGGGGGCGGTTTCCTACGAGCAGTACTTC. Translation: CASSLGAVSYEQYF. The J gene is TRBJ2-7, the V gene TRBV5-1; D unresolved. Per germline, CDR1 SGHRS and CDR2 YFSETQ. V was pared by 0 bases and J by 1 base, with 8 bases between. This CDR3 has 14 amino acids. Drawing the rest from reference TRBV5-1 and TRBJ2-7, the complete variable domain is KAGVTQTPRYLIKTRGQQVTLSCSPISGHRSVSWYQQTPGQGLQFLFEYFSETQRNKGNFPGRFSGRQFSNSRSEMNVSTLELGDSALYLCASSLGAVSYEQYFGPGTRLTVT.

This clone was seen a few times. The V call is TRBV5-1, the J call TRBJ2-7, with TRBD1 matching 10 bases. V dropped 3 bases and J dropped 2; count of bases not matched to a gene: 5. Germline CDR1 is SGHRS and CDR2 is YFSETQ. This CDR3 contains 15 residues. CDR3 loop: CASSSLGTGAYEQYF. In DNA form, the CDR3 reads TGCGCCAGCAGCTCCCTAGGGACAGGGGCCTACGAGCAGTACTTC.

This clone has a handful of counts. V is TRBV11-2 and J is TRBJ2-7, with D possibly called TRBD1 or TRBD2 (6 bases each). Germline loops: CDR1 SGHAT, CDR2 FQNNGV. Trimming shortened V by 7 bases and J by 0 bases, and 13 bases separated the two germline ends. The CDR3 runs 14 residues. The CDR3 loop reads CASTRGGISYEQYF. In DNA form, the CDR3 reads TGTGCCAGCACCAGGGGCGGGATCTCCTACGAGCAGTACTTC. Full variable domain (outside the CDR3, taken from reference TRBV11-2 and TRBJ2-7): EAGVAQSPRYKIIEKRQSVAFWCNPISGHATLYWYQQILGQGPKLLIQFQNNGVVDDSQLPKDRFSAERLKGVDSTLKIQPAKLEDSAVYLCASTRGGISYEQYFGPGTRLTVT.

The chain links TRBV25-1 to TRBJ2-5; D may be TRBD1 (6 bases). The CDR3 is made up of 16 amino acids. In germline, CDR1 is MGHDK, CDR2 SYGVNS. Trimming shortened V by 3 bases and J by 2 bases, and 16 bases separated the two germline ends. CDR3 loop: CASSDPRTASQETQYF. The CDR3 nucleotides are TGTGCCAGCAGTGACCCTAGGACAGCTTCACAAGAGACCCAGTACTTC.

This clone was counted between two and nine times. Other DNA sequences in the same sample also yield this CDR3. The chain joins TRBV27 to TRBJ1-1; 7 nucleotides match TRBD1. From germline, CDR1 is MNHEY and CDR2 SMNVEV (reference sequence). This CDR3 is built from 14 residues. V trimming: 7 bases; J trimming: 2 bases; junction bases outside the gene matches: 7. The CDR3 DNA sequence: TGTGCCAGCAACCGACAGGGACCTAACACTGAAGCTTTCTTT. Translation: CASNRQGPNTEAFF.

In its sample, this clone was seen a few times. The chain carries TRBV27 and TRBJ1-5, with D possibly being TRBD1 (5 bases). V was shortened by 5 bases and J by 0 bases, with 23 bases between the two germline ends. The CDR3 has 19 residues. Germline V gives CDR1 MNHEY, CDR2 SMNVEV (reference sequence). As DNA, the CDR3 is TGTGCCAGCAGTCCCAAAACAGCGTTCGGGGCATATAGCAATCAGCCCCAGCATTTT. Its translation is CASSPKTAFGAYSNQPQHF.

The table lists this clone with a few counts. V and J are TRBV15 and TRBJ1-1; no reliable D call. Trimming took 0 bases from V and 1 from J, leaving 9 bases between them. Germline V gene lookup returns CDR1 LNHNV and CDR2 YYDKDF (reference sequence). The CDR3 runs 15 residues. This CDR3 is CATSRDRSPNTEAFF. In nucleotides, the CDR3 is TGTGCCACCAGCAGAGACCGCAGCCCGAACACTGAAGCTTTCTTT.

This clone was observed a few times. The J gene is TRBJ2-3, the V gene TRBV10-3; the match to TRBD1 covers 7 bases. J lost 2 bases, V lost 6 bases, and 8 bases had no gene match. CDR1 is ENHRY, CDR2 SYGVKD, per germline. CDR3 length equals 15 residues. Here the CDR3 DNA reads TGTGCCATCAGCTTGATGGACAGGACCACAGATACGCAGTATTTT. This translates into CAISLMDRTTDTQYF.

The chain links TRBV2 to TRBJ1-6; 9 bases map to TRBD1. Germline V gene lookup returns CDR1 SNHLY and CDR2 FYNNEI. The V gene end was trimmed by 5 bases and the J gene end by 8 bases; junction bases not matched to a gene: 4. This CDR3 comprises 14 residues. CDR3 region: CASSTRTGDSPLHF. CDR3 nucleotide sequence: TGTGCCAGCAGTACCCGGACAGGGGATTCACCCCTCCACTTT.

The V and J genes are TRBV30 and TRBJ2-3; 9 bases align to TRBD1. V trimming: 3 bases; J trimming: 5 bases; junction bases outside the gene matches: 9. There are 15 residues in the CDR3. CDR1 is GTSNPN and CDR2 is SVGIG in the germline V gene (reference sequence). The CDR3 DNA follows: TGTGCCTGGAGAGCGGGACAGGGTTTTTTAGATACGCAGTATTTT. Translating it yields CAWRAGQGFLDTQYF.